These 5 T cell receptor beta chains originate from one sample sequenced in a study of blood T cell repertoires in COVID-19. Assay used: immunoSEQ multiplex PCR; TCRdb lists only in-frame clones, some missing. The table lists tens of thousands of clones, around 89% of them singletons. The sample comprised peripheral blood. These receptors were obtained from a woman of 80 years or more with active COVID-19.

The rearrangement uses TRBV3-1 (or the pseudogene TRBV3-2) and TRBJ1-2; 8 bases align to TRBD1. The V segment lost 6 bases and the J segment 8 bases; nucleotides outside the gene matches: 11. The CDR3 extends over 14 amino acids. The V gene's germline CDR1 is LGHDT and CDR2 YNNKEL (reference sequence). The CDR3 loop reads CASRMTGVDSGYTF. The CDR3 coding sequence is TGTGCCAGCAGAATGACAGGGGTCGATAGCGGCTACACCTTC.

This chain uses TRBV2 with TRBJ1-1, with D perhaps matching TRBD1 (6 bases). Trimming took 6 bases from V and 7 from J, leaving 21 bases between them. This CDR3 region has 15 residues. CDR1 is SNHLY, CDR2 FYNNEI, per germline. CDR3 nucleotide sequence: TGTGCCAGCAGCCAGAGCAGGGGCGTGGGTAGTGAAGCTTTCTTT. Translating it yields CASSQSRGVGSEAFF. The full variable domain, completed using reference TRBV2 and TRBJ1-1, is EPEVTQTPSHQVTQMGQEVILRCVPISNHLYFYWYRQILGQKVEFLVSFYNNEISEKSEIFDDQFSVERPDGSNFTLKIRSTKLEDSAMYFCASSQSRGVGSEAFFGQGTRLTVV.

This sequence joins TRBV10-3 and TRBJ1-5; no definite D call. Germline V gene data show CDR1 as ENHRY and CDR2 as SYGVKD. V lost 2 bases to trimming and J lost 5 bases, with 4 bases between them. The CDR3 contains 12 residues. CDR3 nucleotide sequence: TGTGCCATCAGTGAGCCAGATCAGCCCCAGCATTTT. Translating it yields CAISEPDQPQHF.

The rearrangement links TRBV6-2 or TRBV6-3 to TRBJ2-3, with 14 bases lining up with TRBD2. Germline V CDR1 and CDR2: MNHEY, SVGEGT. Trimming took 5 bases from V and 3 from J; bases not matched to a gene: 7. The CDR3 is made up of 17 amino acids. CDR3 loop: CASSTWTSGRRTDTQYF. The CDR3 DNA reads TGTGCCAGCAGTACGTGGACTAGCGGGAGGAGGACAGATACGCAGTATTTT.

This clone was seen just once. The genes are TRBV18 and TRBJ2-3; D remains ambiguous. CDR3 length equals 17 residues. Germline values: CDR1 KGHSH, CDR2 LQKENI. Trimming left V 3 bases short and J 0 bases short, with 16 bases between. The CDR3 is CASSPLNTESSTDTQYF. The CDR3 nucleotides read TGTGCCAGCTCACCCTTAAACACCGAATCTAGCACAGATACGCAGTATTTT.